This is a list of T cell receptor beta chains from one sample in a study of blood T cell repertoires in COVID-19. Clones were read by immunoSEQ multiplex PCR, and TCRdb kept only the in-frame ones, dropping some. The repertoire holds tens of thousands of clones, about nine tenths seen once, with approximately 1.5% in the top ten. Sequenced material: peripheral blood. These receptors came from a human donor with active COVID-19. The donor label of this sample is uncertain. CDR3s include the opening cysteine and the closing phenylalanine or tryptophan. D genes are given only for firm matches. Only some rows state a clone size, as once, few, many or a class for expanded clones.

TRBD1,TRBV5-1,TRBJ1-1,NA,CASSRTRASGNRGGTEAFF,TGCGCCAGCAGCCGGACCAGGGCATCGGGAAACAGGGGGGGCACTGAAGCTTTCTTT
TRBD1,TRBV7-2,TRBJ2-5,NA,CASSWSGTGHKETQYF,TGTGCCAGCAGCTGGTCCGGGACAGGGCATAAAGAGACCCAGTACTTC
TRBD1,TRBV19,TRBJ2-7,once,CASSSGQGLGEQYF,TGTGCCAGTAGTTCGGGACAGGGACTGGGGGAGCAGTACTTC
TRBD2,TRBV7-2,TRBJ2-7,NA,CASSFGSGGYEQYF,TGTGCCAGCAGCTTCGGGAGCGGGGGGTACGAGCAGTACTTC
NA,TRBV28,TRBJ2-5,NA,CASSPPRARPWTQYF,TGTGCCAGCAGCCCCCCCCGAGCGCGCCCGTGGACCCAGTACTTC
TRBD2,TRBV11-3,TRBJ2-2,NA,CASSLALAGAYTGELFF,TGTGCCAGCAGCTTAGCGCTAGCGGGGGCCTACACCGGGGAGCTGTTTTTT
TRBD1,TRBV10-3,TRBJ1-2,NA,CAIRPTGALGAANYGYTF,TGTGCCATCAGGCCCACAGGGGCCCTGGGCGCTGCTAACTATGGCTACACCTTC
NA,TRBV7-2,TRBJ2-7,NA,CASSLVAGQNSYEQYF,TGTGCCAGCAGCTTAGTCGCGGGACAGAACTCCTACGAGCAGTACTTC
NA,TRBV5-1,TRBJ1-4,NA,CASSPTATNEKLFF,TGCGCCAGCAGCCCCACAGCAACTAATGAAAAACTGTTTTTT
TRBD2,TRBV4-1,TRBJ2-5,NA,CASSLRAGAGGLETQYF,TGCGCCAGCAGCCTTCGTGCGGGAGCGGGGGGCCTTGAGACCCAGTACTTC
NA,TRBV6-1,TRBJ1-1,NA,CASSETARVEGTEAFF,TGTGCCAGCAGTGAAACGGCGCGGGTCGAGGGCACTGAAGCTTTCTTT
NA,TRBV18,TRBJ2-5,NA,CASSQGQQETQYF,TGTGCCAGCTCACAGGGGCAACAAGAGACCCAGTACTTC
TRBD2,TRBV3-1/TRBV3-2,TRBJ2-5,NA,CASRDRQGLAGGQETQYF,TGTGCCAGCCGGGACAGGCAGGGACTAGCGGGGGGCCAGGAGACCCAGTACTTC
TRBD2,TRBV18,TRBJ2-6,NA,CASSLRGSSGANVLTF,TGTGCCAGCTCACTGCGGGGGTCCTCTGGGGCCAACGTCCTGACTTTC
NA,TRBV3-1/TRBV3-2,TRBJ2-1,NA,CASSPTRNRVNEQFF,TGTGCCAGCAGCCCCACCAGAAACAGGGTCAATGAGCAGTTCTTC
NA,TRBV6-5,TRBJ1-6,NA,CASSTGHSPLHF,TGTGCCAGCAGTACCGGTCATTCACCCCTCCACTTT
NA,TRBV6-2/TRBV6-3,TRBJ1-2,NA,CASTPAQGRGYTF,TGTGCCAGCACCCCGGCCCAGGGTCGTGGCTACACCTTC
TRBD2,TRBV4-1,TRBJ2-5,NA,CASSQVASGVQETQYF,TGCGCCAGCAGCCAAGTGGCTAGCGGGGTACAAGAGACCCAGTACTTC
TRBD1,TRBV9,TRBJ1-3,NA,CASSVAGTGYSGNTIYF,TGTGCCAGCAGCGTAGCCGGGACAGGGTATTCTGGAAACACCATATATTTT
NA,TRBV4-1,TRBJ1-6,NA,CASSQEAIQGGWSPLHF,TGCGCCAGCAGCCAAGAAGCCATACAGGGTGGGTGGTCACCCCTCCACTTT
TRBD1,TRBV5-1,TRBJ2-1,NA,CASSSRQGLREQFF,TGCGCCAGCAGCTCGAGACAGGGGCTACGTGAGCAGTTCTTC
NA,TRBV5-1,TRBJ2-7,few,CASSLVRGKGYEQYF,TGCGCCAGCAGCTTGGTACGGGGTAAGGGCTACGAGCAGTACTTC
NA,TRBV6-1,TRBJ2-3,NA,CASSESLASDTQYF,TGTGCCAGCAGTGAATCCCTAGCCTCAGATACGCAGTATTTT
TRBD2,TRBV10-1,TRBJ2-1,NA,CASSEGGVGKQFF,TGCGCCAGCAGTGAGGGGGGGGTAGGGAAGCAGTTCTTC
TRBD1,TRBV5-4,TRBJ1-6,NA,CASTIVRGQVSSPLHF,TGTGCCAGCACCATAGTCAGGGGGCAAGTTAGTTCACCCCTCCACTTT
TRBD1,TRBV19,TRBJ2-7,NA,CASSAGTGVYEQYF,TGTGCCAGTAGTGCCGGGACAGGGGTCTACGAGCAGTACTTC
NA,TRBV14,TRBJ1-2,NA,CASSQGFSGGYTF,TGTGCCAGCAGCCAAGGTTTTTCCGGTGGCTACACCTTC